A single sample is the source of the 20 T cell receptor beta chains below, sequenced in a study of blood T cells in healthy people across ages. Alongside a J-beta primer mix, a sample-barcoded 5' primer served in a second PCR lasting roughly 7 to 11 cycles. TCRdb re-derived calls from the 5' RACE reads in MiXCR, one entry per CDR3 protein. The sample has some 790,000 distinct CDR3 sequences, 29% seen once. The sample consisted of blood. Source of these receptors: a woman of 80 years or more in good health.

In this sample, this clonotype turned up a few times. One junction end does not reproduce the germline sequence, and a read error may be involved. The genes are TRBV25-1 and TRBJ1-4; the D gene is possibly TRBD1 (6 bases). This CDR3 region has 15 residues. The germline V gene encodes CDR1 MGHDK and CDR2 SYGVNS. The DNA of the CDR3 is TGTGCCAACAGTGTTTCCAGGGGCACTAATGAAAAGCTGTTTTTT. Translated: CANSVSRGTNEKLFF.

As regards this clonotype: Just one base apart from a much larger clone, this may be a read error. The chain combines TRBV5-1 with TRBJ2-3, with D possibly TRBD2 on 6 matching bases. Germline V gives CDR1 SGHRS, CDR2 YFSETQ. This CDR3 spans 15 amino acids. CDR3 DNA sequence: TGCGCCGGCAGCTTGGAGGGATGGGGCACAGATACGCAGTATTTT. This sequence encodes CAGSLEGWGTDTQYF.

J is TRBJ1-1 and V is TRBV11-2; TRBD1 might be the D (6 bases). V dropped 3 bases and J dropped 10 bases, with 15 bases sitting between them. Germline CDR1 reads SGHAT; CDR2 reads FQNNGV. This CDR3 contains 13 residues. The CDR3 coding sequence is TGTGCCAGCAGCTTTTCACAGGGCGTGGTAGCTTTCTTT. Translated, it gives CASSFSQGVVAFF. The full variable domain, in which reference TRBV11-2 and TRBJ1-1 provide the parts outside the CDR3, is EAGVAQSPRYKIIEKRQSVAFWCNPISGHATLYWYQQILGQGPKLLIQFQNNGVVDDSQLPKDRFSAERLKGVDSTLKIQPAKLEDSAVYLCASSFSQGVVAFFGQGTRLTVV.

Notes on this clonotype: A read error may be the cause here, since a much bigger clone is one base away. V is TRBV4-3 and J is TRBJ1-1; D perhaps matches TRBD1 (5 bases). Germline V gene lookup returns CDR1 LGHNA and CDR2 YSLEER. The CDR3 has 15 amino acids. The CDR3 region has the DNA TGCGTCAGCAGCATGCGCCGCAACGGGGACCCTGAAGCTTTCTTT. Protein: CVSSMRRNGDPEAFF.

V usage is TRBV7-9 and J usage is TRBJ1-1; a weak D match, TRBD1 (6 bases). The CDR3 extends over 14 amino acids. Between the trimmed V and J ends, which lost 3 bases and 4 bases, there was a span of 12 bases. CDR1 and CDR2 (germline): SEHNR, FQNEAQ (reference sequence). In DNA, the CDR3 is TGTGCCAGCAGCTTTGACAGGTTCCGCACTGAAGCTTTCTTT. Amino acids: CASSFDRFRTEAFF.

This clonotype was recorded many times. The chain links TRBV5-5 to TRBJ2-3; a weak D match, TRBD2 (6 bases). This CDR3 has 12 amino acids. Germline lookup yields CDR1 SGHKS and CDR2 YYEKEE (reference sequence). Between the trimmed V and J ends, which lost 5 bases and 7 bases, there was a span of 11 bases. In DNA, the CDR3 is TGTGCCAGCAGTCAGGAGGGACATACGCAGTATTTT. Translation: CASSQEGHTQYF.

In this sample, this clonotype turned up a few times. The V and J genes are TRBV6-1 and TRBJ2-1, with D perhaps matching TRBD2 (5 bases). Germline values: CDR1 MNHNS, CDR2 SASEGT. This CDR3 is 12 amino acids long. V lost 7 bases and J lost 6, with 10 bases in between. CDR3 in DNA: TGTGCCAGCAAGAGGGAAAGCAATGAGCAGTTCTTC. It yields the protein CASKRESNEQFF.

On this clonotype: This may be a read error: a much more frequent sequence differs by one nucleotide. V usage is TRBV2 and J usage is TRBJ2-1; D is ambiguous. The CDR3 has 13 residues. Germline loops: CDR1 SNHLY, CDR2 FYNNEI. Trimming pared 6 bases from V and 9 bases from J, leaving 15 bases between. CDR3 in DNA: TGTGCCAGCAGGTATCTAGATGCCACTGAGCAGTTCTTC. As protein: CASRYLDATEQFF.

This clonotype was detected many times. This sequence joins TRBV18 and TRBJ2-3; 11 bases are a match to TRBD2. Germline CDR1 KGHSH, CDR2 LQKENI. V lost 5 bases to trimming and J lost 3 bases; unmatched junction nucleotides: 7. There are 16 residues in the CDR3. CDR3 region: CASSSTSGAITDTQYF. DNA for the CDR3: TGTGCCAGCTCATCGACTAGCGGGGCAATTACAGATACGCAGTATTTT.

As for this clonotype: Being one base from a much bigger clone, this may be a read error. In DNA, the CDR3 is TGTGCCAGCAGTCGTCTAGGTGGTGAGCAGTACTTC. The encoded protein is CASSRLGGEQYF. V gene TRBV28 combines with J gene TRBJ2-7, with D unclear. Trimming stripped 5 bases from V and 7 bases from J, with 12 bases between. The CDR3 has 12 residues. Germline CDR1 MDHEN, CDR2 SYDVKM.

As to this clonotype: This sequence may be a read error, since a much larger clone differs from it by one base. The J gene is TRBJ2-5, the V gene TRBV6-2 or TRBV6-3; D gene unclear. The DNA end favors TRBJ2-7, so the J call may be wrong. This CDR3 region has 13 residues. CDR1 is MNHEY and CDR2 is SVGEGT in the germline V gene. For the CDR3, the DNA is TGTACCAGCAGAATGGACGGTTCCTACGAGCAGTACTTC. This gives the protein CTSRMDGSYEQYF.

This clonotype was detected ten times or more. Here the CDR3 DNA reads TGTGCCAGCAGTTACTCTCGACTAGCGGGGGTGGGAGATACGCAGTATTTT. It specifies CASSYSRLAGVGDTQYF. This chain joins TRBV6-5 and TRBJ2-3; 12 nucleotides agree with TRBD2. The CDR3 has 17 amino acids. The germline CDR1 and CDR2 sequences are MNHEY and SVGAGI. V lost 0 bases to trimming and J lost 5 bases; unmatched junction nucleotides: 6.

This clonotype was detected many times. V gene TRBV29-1 combines with J gene TRBJ2-5, with D perhaps matching TRBD1 (6 bases). Trimming cost V 7 bases and J 5 bases, with 11 bases left between them. CDR3 length: 11 residues. The germline gives CDR1 SQVTM, CDR2 ANQGSEA. The CDR3 bases are TGCAGCGCCGGACAGATGGAGACCCAGTACTTC. Translation: CSAGQMETQYF.

The sample holds a few counts of this clonotype. This chain joins TRBV24-1 and TRBJ2-3; TRBD1 agrees at 8 bases. J lost 6 bases, V lost 4 bases, and 8 bases had no gene match. The germline CDR1 and CDR2 sequences are KGHDR and SFDVKD. This CDR3 comprises 15 residues. The CDR3 sequence is CATSETMTGEDTQYF. The CDR3 region has the DNA TGTGCCACCAGTGAAACCATGACAGGGGAGGATACGCAGTATTTT.

This clonotype was seen at least ten times. The chain combines TRBV7-9 with TRBJ2-1; 14 nucleotides align to TRBD2. From germline, CDR1 is SEHNR and CDR2 FQNEAQ (reference sequence). The CDR3 has 20 amino acids. V dropped 4 bases and J dropped 0; count of bases not matched to a gene: 11. This CDR3 reads CASSSTPGLAGDSSYNEQFF. The CDR3 DNA follows: TGTGCCAGCAGCTCGACTCCGGGACTAGCGGGGGACTCCTCCTACAATGAGCAGTTCTTC. Looking up the rest from reference TRBV7-9 and TRBJ2-1 gives the full variable domain: DTGVSQNPRHKITKRGQNVTFRCDPISEHNRLYWYRQTLGQGPEFLTYFQNEAQLEKSRLLSDRFSAERPKGSFSTLEIQRTEQGDSAMYLCASSSTPGLAGDSSYNEQFFGPGTRLTVL.

With regard to this clonotype: This clone may be a read error of a much larger clone one base away. The chain links TRBV29-1 to TRBJ2-7; a possible D gene is TRBD2 (6 bases). Germline CDR1 SQVTM, CDR2 ANQGSEA. The CDR3 has 15 amino acids. The V gene lost 0 bases and the J gene lost 7 bases, with 19 bases spanning the gap. The CDR3 coding sequence is TGCAGCGTTGAAGACTGGAGGGGCTTCTACAATGAGCAGTACTTC. Its translation: CSVEDWRGFYNEQYF.

The rearrangement joins TRBV7-2 to TRBJ1-1; no firm D call. Germline-derived CDR1 and CDR2 are SGHTA and FQGNSA. The V end lost 5 bases, the J end lost 2 bases, and 9 bases lay between the germline ends. CDR3 length: 13 amino acids. CDR3 sequence (DNA): TGTGCCAGCAGCATATATACAAACACTGAAGCTTTCTTT. This sequence encodes CASSIYTNTEAFF.

Only a few counts were recorded for this clonotype. The chain joins TRBV30 to TRBJ1-2, with 7 bases fitting TRBD1. The CDR3 is made up of 13 amino acids. The J segment lost 3 bases and the V segment lost 1 base, leaving 2 bases of the junction unmatched. Germline CDR1 and CDR2: GTSNPN and SVGIG (reference sequence). The DNA for the CDR3 is TGTGCCTGGAGTGACAGGGGTGACTATGGCTACACCTTC. It yields the protein CAWSDRGDYGYTF.

The V call is TRBV12-3 or TRBV12-4, the J call TRBJ1-1; tentative D call: TRBD1 (5 bases). The CDR3 sequence is 16 residues long. Deletions cut 6 bases from V and 0 bases from J, with 17 bases between. The DNA for the CDR3 is TGTGCCAGCAGCGTTTGGGGACGGTTCCTGAACACTGAAGCTTTCTTT. As protein: CASSVWGRFLNTEAFF.

The chain recombines TRBV6-5 with TRBJ2-5; D not resolved. V was trimmed by 5 bases and J by 1 base, leaving 14 bases between them. The CDR3 has 15 amino acids. CDR1 is MNHEY, CDR2 SVGAGI, per germline. The CDR3 region is CASSPRRGIQETQYF. The CDR3, as DNA: TGTGCCAGCAGTCCGAGGAGAGGAATCCAAGAGACCCAGTACTTC.